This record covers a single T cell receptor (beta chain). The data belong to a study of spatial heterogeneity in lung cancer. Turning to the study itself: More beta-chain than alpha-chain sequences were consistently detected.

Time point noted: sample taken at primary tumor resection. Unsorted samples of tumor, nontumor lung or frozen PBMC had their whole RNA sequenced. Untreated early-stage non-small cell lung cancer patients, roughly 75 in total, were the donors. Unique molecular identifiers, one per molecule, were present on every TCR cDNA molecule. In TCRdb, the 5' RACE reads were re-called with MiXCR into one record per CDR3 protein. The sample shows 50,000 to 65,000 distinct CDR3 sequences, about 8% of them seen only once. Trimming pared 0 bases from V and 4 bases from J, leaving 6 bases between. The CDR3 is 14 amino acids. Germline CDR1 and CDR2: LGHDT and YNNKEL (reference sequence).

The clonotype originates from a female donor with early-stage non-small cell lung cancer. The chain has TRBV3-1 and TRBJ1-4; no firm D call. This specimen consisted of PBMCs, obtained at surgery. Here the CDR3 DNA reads TGTGCCAGCAGCCAAGATGCCTATAATGAAAAACTGTTTTTT. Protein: CASSQDAYNEKLFF.